The clone carrying this T cell receptor (beta chain) was found once. The data stem from a study of radiotherapy plus CTLA-4 blockade in lung cancer. This CDR3 is built from 13 residues. Germline loops: CDR1 SGHTA, CDR2 FQGNSA. V lost 2 bases to trimming and J lost 2 bases, with 6 bases between them. Produced via immunoSEQ multiplex PCR; TCRdb's table is partial and in-frame only. The data contain approximately 53,000 clones, approximately 85% of them singletons. The source is a human donor with non-small cell lung cancer whose response to radiotherapy plus ipilimumab could not be evaluated. The V and J genes are TRBV7-2 and TRBJ2-5; no clear D gene. The material sequenced was peripheral blood, taken from a patient treated with radiotherapy plus ipilimumab. The CDR3 sequence: CASSLIYQETQYF. DNA for the CDR3: TGTGCCAGCAGCTTAATATATCAAGAGACCCAGTACTTC.